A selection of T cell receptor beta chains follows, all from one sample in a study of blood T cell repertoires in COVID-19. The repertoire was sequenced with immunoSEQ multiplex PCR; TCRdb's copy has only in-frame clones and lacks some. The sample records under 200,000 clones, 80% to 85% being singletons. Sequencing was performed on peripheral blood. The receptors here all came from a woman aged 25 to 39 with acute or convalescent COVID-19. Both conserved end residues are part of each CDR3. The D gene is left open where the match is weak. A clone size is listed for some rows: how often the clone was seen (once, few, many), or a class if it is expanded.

cdr3_nt: TGTGCCAGCAGTCTGGGGACAGGGAAAGAGACCCAGTACTTC
cdr3_aa: CASSLGTGKETQYF
d_call: TRBD1
clone_size: -
j_call: TRBJ2-5
cdr3_length: 14
v_call: TRBV28

cdr3_nt: TGTGCCAGCAGCTTGTTGAGTCGGGGGGGCAATGAGCAGTTCTTC
cdr3_aa: CASSLLSRGGNEQFF
d_call: TRBD2
clone_size: -
j_call: TRBJ2-1
cdr3_length: 15
v_call: TRBV5-6

cdr3_nt: TGTGCCAGCAGCGTAGGAGGAGTTCAAGAGACCCAGTACTTC
cdr3_aa: CASSVGGVQETQYF
d_call: -
clone_size: -
j_call: TRBJ2-5
cdr3_length: 14
v_call: TRBV9

cdr3_nt: TGCGCCAGCAGCGCGTACTACCGCCGCACAGATACGCAGTATTTT
cdr3_aa: CASSAYYRRTDTQYF
d_call: -
clone_size: -
j_call: TRBJ2-3
cdr3_length: 15
v_call: TRBV5-1

cdr3_nt: TGTGCCAGCAGCCGGGACAATAATGAAAAACTGTTTTTT
cdr3_aa: CASSRDNNEKLFF
d_call: -
clone_size: -
j_call: TRBJ1-4
cdr3_length: 13
v_call: TRBV3-1/TRBV3-2

cdr3_nt: TGTGCCAGCAGTTTATTTGGGCAGAGCAATCAGCCCCAGCATTTT
cdr3_aa: CASSLFGQSNQPQHF
d_call: -
clone_size: -
j_call: TRBJ1-5
cdr3_length: 15
v_call: TRBV27

cdr3_nt: TGCGCCAGCAGCTCTCCCTCGTCGGGACAGGGAAGGGAAAAACTGTTTTTT
cdr3_aa: CASSSPSSGQGREKLFF
d_call: TRBD1
clone_size: -
j_call: TRBJ1-4
cdr3_length: 17
v_call: TRBV5-1

cdr3_nt: TGTGCCAGCAGTTTAGGGACAGCTTTGAACACTGAAGCTTTCTTT
cdr3_aa: CASSLGTALNTEAFF
d_call: TRBD1
clone_size: -
j_call: TRBJ1-1
cdr3_length: 15
v_call: TRBV27

cdr3_nt: TGCGCCAGCAGCCAACCAGGACAGGGGGCCAATCAGCCCCAGCATTTT
cdr3_aa: CASSQPGQGANQPQHF
d_call: TRBD1
clone_size: -
j_call: TRBJ1-5
cdr3_length: 16
v_call: TRBV4-1

cdr3_nt: TGTGCCTGGACGGAGGCTATAGGGAAGAGCTCCTATAATTCACCCCTCCACTTT
cdr3_aa: CAWTEAIGKSSYNSPLHF
d_call: -
clone_size: -
j_call: TRBJ1-6
cdr3_length: 18
v_call: TRBV30

cdr3_nt: TGTGCCAGCAGTGTGCGGGTAGACTATGGCTACACCTTC
cdr3_aa: CASSVRVDYGYTF
d_call: -
clone_size: -
j_call: TRBJ1-2
cdr3_length: 13
v_call: TRBV9

cdr3_nt: TGTGCCACCGTGGGGGCTAACACCGGGGAGCTGTTTTTT
cdr3_aa: CATVGANTGELFF
d_call: -
clone_size: -
j_call: TRBJ2-2
cdr3_length: 13
v_call: TRBV24-1

cdr3_nt: TGTGCCAGCAGTTTAGGGACAGGGGGCAATCAGCCCCAGCATTTT
cdr3_aa: CASSLGTGGNQPQHF
d_call: TRBD1
clone_size: -
j_call: TRBJ1-5
cdr3_length: 15
v_call: TRBV28

cdr3_nt: TGTGCCAGCAGCACTCTCGGAAGGACATCGGAATCCTACGAGCAGTACTTC
cdr3_aa: CASSTLGRTSESYEQYF
d_call: -
clone_size: -
j_call: TRBJ2-7
cdr3_length: 17
v_call: TRBV6-2/TRBV6-3

cdr3_nt: TGTGCCAGCGTCACAGGGAGGGGGTATGGCTACACCTTC
cdr3_aa: CASVTGRGYGYTF
d_call: -
clone_size: few
j_call: TRBJ1-2
cdr3_length: 13
v_call: TRBV6-5

cdr3_nt: TGTGCCAGCAGCTTAGCGCGACAGATAAACACTGAAGCTTTCTTT
cdr3_aa: CASSLARQINTEAFF
d_call: -
clone_size: -
j_call: TRBJ1-1
cdr3_length: 15
v_call: TRBV7-9

cdr3_nt: TGCGCCAGCAGCAAAGACAGGGAGACAGCCAGGGGGGACACTGAAGCTTTCTTT
cdr3_aa: CASSKDRETARGDTEAFF
d_call: TRBD1
clone_size: -
j_call: TRBJ1-1
cdr3_length: 18
v_call: TRBV5-1

cdr3_nt: TGTGCCAGCAGCCAAGAGTCAGGGAGGGACCACGAGCAGTACTTC
cdr3_aa: CASSQESGRDHEQYF
d_call: TRBD2
clone_size: -
j_call: TRBJ2-7
cdr3_length: 15
v_call: TRBV3-1/TRBV3-2

cdr3_nt: TGTGCCAGCAGTGCGGGACAGCAGCCGAACACCGGGGAGCTGTTTTTT
cdr3_aa: CASSAGQQPNTGELFF
d_call: -
clone_size: -
j_call: TRBJ2-2
cdr3_length: 16
v_call: TRBV27

cdr3_nt: TGTGCCAGCAGCTTGGCCGCGACAGGCGCTAGCACAGATACGCAGTATTTT
cdr3_aa: CASSLAATGASTDTQYF
d_call: -
clone_size: -
j_call: TRBJ2-3
cdr3_length: 17
v_call: TRBV5-6

cdr3_nt: TGTGCCAGCAGCGCACCCGGACTAGCGGGAGGGGCCGGGGAGCTGTTTTTT
cdr3_aa: CASSAPGLAGGAGELFF
d_call: TRBD2
clone_size: -
j_call: TRBJ2-2
cdr3_length: 17
v_call: TRBV7-9

cdr3_nt: TGCAGCGTTTTCGGGACTAGAGATAGGTGGCAGTTCTTC
cdr3_aa: CSVFGTRDRWQFF
d_call: TRBD2
clone_size: -
j_call: TRBJ2-1
cdr3_length: 13
v_call: TRBV29-1

cdr3_nt: TGCGCCAGCAGCTTGTATGGGGGCTCAGCGTATGGCTACACCTTC
cdr3_aa: CASSLYGGSAYGYTF
d_call: -
clone_size: -
j_call: TRBJ1-2
cdr3_length: 15
v_call: TRBV5-1

cdr3_nt: TGTGCCAGTATATTCCGAGCGAACACTGAAGCTTTCTTT
cdr3_aa: CASIFRANTEAFF
d_call: -
clone_size: -
j_call: TRBJ1-1
cdr3_length: 13
v_call: TRBV19

cdr3_nt: TGCGCCAGCGGAAAATCCGGGACAGGGTACAATGAGCAGTTCTTC
cdr3_aa: CASGKSGTGYNEQFF
d_call: TRBD1
clone_size: -
j_call: TRBJ2-1
cdr3_length: 15
v_call: TRBV5-1

cdr3_nt: TGCAGCGTTGAAAAGGGGATGAGCTCCTACAATGAGCAGTTCTTC
cdr3_aa: CSVEKGMSSYNEQFF
d_call: -
clone_size: once
j_call: TRBJ2-1
cdr3_length: 15
v_call: TRBV29-1

cdr3_nt: TGTGCCAGCAGCTCAAGGGGTAGCGGGAGCGCCGACCACAATGAGCAGTTCTTC
cdr3_aa: CASSSRGSGSADHNEQFF
d_call: TRBD2
clone_size: -
j_call: TRBJ2-1
cdr3_length: 18
v_call: TRBV7-2

cdr3_nt: TGTGCCAGCAGTTTAACTACAAAAGCTTTCTTT
cdr3_aa: CASSLTTKAFF
d_call: -
clone_size: -
j_call: TRBJ1-1
cdr3_length: 11
v_call: TRBV12-3/TRBV12-4

cdr3_nt: TGTGCCAGCAGTCCCGCTCCGGGACAGTACGAGCAGTACTTC
cdr3_aa: CASSPAPGQYEQYF
d_call: TRBD1
clone_size: -
j_call: TRBJ2-7
cdr3_length: 14
v_call: TRBV27

cdr3_nt: TGCAGTGCTAGTAGGCTAGCGGGGGTCTCCTACAATGAGCAGTTCTTC
cdr3_aa: CSASRLAGVSYNEQFF
d_call: TRBD2
clone_size: -
j_call: TRBJ2-1
cdr3_length: 16
v_call: TRBV20-1

cdr3_nt: TGTGCCAGCAGTTACTCGGTCAAGAGCTCTGGAAACACCATATATTTT
cdr3_aa: CASSYSVKSSGNTIYF
d_call: -
clone_size: -
j_call: TRBJ1-3
cdr3_length: 16
v_call: TRBV6-6

cdr3_nt: TGTGCCAGCAGCTTAGCGCTAGCGGGACCTTACAATGAGCAGTTCTTC
cdr3_aa: CASSLALAGPYNEQFF
d_call: TRBD2
clone_size: -
j_call: TRBJ2-1
cdr3_length: 16
v_call: TRBV7-2

cdr3_nt: TGTGCCAGCAGTTTATCCACGGGGGTGAACACCATATATTTT
cdr3_aa: CASSLSTGVNTIYF
d_call: -
clone_size: -
j_call: TRBJ1-3
cdr3_length: 14
v_call: TRBV28

cdr3_nt: TGTGCCAGCAGTTACACGGGGGTCCAAGAGACCCAGTACTTC
cdr3_aa: CASSYTGVQETQYF
d_call: -
clone_size: -
j_call: TRBJ2-5
cdr3_length: 14
v_call: TRBV6-5

cdr3_nt: TGTGCCAGCAGCCAATTACAGAACTATGGCTACACCTTC
cdr3_aa: CASSQLQNYGYTF
d_call: -
clone_size: -
j_call: TRBJ1-2
cdr3_length: 13
v_call: TRBV14

cdr3_nt: TGTGCCATCAGTGAGAGTAGCCGTGAGCAGTTCTTC
cdr3_aa: CAISESSREQFF
d_call: -
clone_size: -
j_call: TRBJ2-1
cdr3_length: 12
v_call: TRBV10-3

cdr3_nt: TGTGCCAGCAGCCAAGAGGGTCTCTTTAGTCGACTAGCGGTCTACAATGAGCAGTTCTTC
cdr3_aa: CASSQEGLFSRLAVYNEQFF
d_call: TRBD2
clone_size: -
j_call: TRBJ2-1
cdr3_length: 20
v_call: TRBV14

cdr3_nt: TGTGCCAGCAGCGGACAGGGTTGGCTTAGTTCGGTTGAAGAGAATGAGCAGTTCTTC
cdr3_aa: CASSGQGWLSSVEENEQFF
d_call: TRBD1
clone_size: -
j_call: TRBJ2-1
cdr3_length: 19
v_call: TRBV6-2/TRBV6-3

cdr3_nt: TGTGCCAGCTCACCACTCTCGGCCAGGGACAGATTTTCACCCCTCCACTTT
cdr3_aa: CASSPLSARDRFSPLHF
d_call: TRBD1
clone_size: once
j_call: TRBJ1-6
cdr3_length: 17
v_call: TRBV18

cdr3_nt: TGTGCCAGCAGCTCAAAAAGATCCGGGAGTTTGGGAAATGAGCAGTTCTTC
cdr3_aa: CASSSKRSGSLGNEQFF
d_call: -
clone_size: -
j_call: TRBJ2-1
cdr3_length: 17
v_call: TRBV7-2

cdr3_nt: TGTGCCAGTAAAAACGAAGGAGGAGGGGAGGTCGGCTACACCTTC
cdr3_aa: CASKNEGGGEVGYTF
d_call: -
clone_size: -
j_call: TRBJ1-2
cdr3_length: 15
v_call: TRBV19

cdr3_nt: TGTGCCAGCAGTTACACTAGCGGGCCAGATACGCAGTATTTT
cdr3_aa: CASSYTSGPDTQYF
d_call: TRBD2
clone_size: -
j_call: TRBJ2-3
cdr3_length: 14
v_call: TRBV6-2/TRBV6-3

cdr3_nt: TGTGCCAGCAGCCCAAACAGGGGGCACACTGAAGCTTTCTTT
cdr3_aa: CASSPNRGHTEAFF
d_call: TRBD1
clone_size: -
j_call: TRBJ1-1
cdr3_length: 14
v_call: TRBV7-8

cdr3_nt: TGTGCCAGTAGTATGGGAAGGGGGGGGAATCAGCCCCAGCATTTT
cdr3_aa: CASSMGRGGNQPQHF
d_call: -
clone_size: many
j_call: TRBJ1-5
cdr3_length: 15
v_call: TRBV19

cdr3_nt: TGCGCCAGCAGCCTGGGAGAGTCGAATGAGCAGTTCTTC
cdr3_aa: CASSLGESNEQFF
d_call: -
clone_size: -
j_call: TRBJ2-1
cdr3_length: 13
v_call: TRBV5-1

cdr3_nt: TGTGCCAGCAGGCCGAGCACCGGGGAGCTGTTTTTT
cdr3_aa: CASRPSTGELFF
d_call: -
clone_size: -
j_call: TRBJ2-2
cdr3_length: 12
v_call: TRBV11-2

cdr3_nt: TGTGCCAGTAGTATAAGGGCAGGGGGCTTTTTCTTC
cdr3_aa: CASSIRAGGFFF
d_call: TRBD1
clone_size: -
j_call: TRBJ2-1
cdr3_length: 12
v_call: TRBV19

cdr3_nt: TGCGCCAGCAGCCCATCAGGGGGTTTCACTGAAGCTTTCTTT
cdr3_aa: CASSPSGGFTEAFF
d_call: TRBD1
clone_size: few
j_call: TRBJ1-1
cdr3_length: 14
v_call: TRBV4-3

cdr3_nt: TGTGCCAGCAGCTTCCAAGCCGGGACTAGCGGACACTACGAGCAGTACTTC
cdr3_aa: CASSFQAGTSGHYEQYF
d_call: TRBD2
clone_size: -
j_call: TRBJ2-7
cdr3_length: 17
v_call: TRBV7-2

cdr3_nt: TGTGCCACCACCCGGCCTAGCGGGACCGAGCAGTTCTTC
cdr3_aa: CATTRPSGTEQFF
d_call: TRBD2
clone_size: -
j_call: TRBJ2-1
cdr3_length: 13
v_call: TRBV9

cdr3_nt: TGTGCCAGCAGCAACTTTCCCCGGGACAGGGGCCACGAGCAGTACTTC
cdr3_aa: CASSNFPRDRGHEQYF
d_call: TRBD1
clone_size: -
j_call: TRBJ2-7
cdr3_length: 16
v_call: TRBV6-2/TRBV6-3

cdr3_nt: TGTGCCAGCAGTCCACCCGGGACAGGGCCATCACCCCTCCACTTT
cdr3_aa: CASSPPGTGPSPLHF
d_call: TRBD1
clone_size: -
j_call: TRBJ1-6
cdr3_length: 15
v_call: TRBV6-5

cdr3_nt: TGTGCCAGCAGTTCCTCGGAGACAGATACGCAGTATTTT
cdr3_aa: CASSSSETDTQYF
d_call: -
clone_size: -
j_call: TRBJ2-3
cdr3_length: 13
v_call: TRBV6-2/TRBV6-3

cdr3_nt: TGTGCCAGCAGGGACAGGGACGAGCAGTACTTC
cdr3_aa: CASRDRDEQYF
d_call: TRBD1
clone_size: -
j_call: TRBJ2-7
cdr3_length: 11
v_call: TRBV6-5

cdr3_nt: TGTGCCTGGAGTGAGGGGGATCTCTACGAGCAGTACTTC
cdr3_aa: CAWSEGDLYEQYF
d_call: -
clone_size: -
j_call: TRBJ2-7
cdr3_length: 13
v_call: TRBV30